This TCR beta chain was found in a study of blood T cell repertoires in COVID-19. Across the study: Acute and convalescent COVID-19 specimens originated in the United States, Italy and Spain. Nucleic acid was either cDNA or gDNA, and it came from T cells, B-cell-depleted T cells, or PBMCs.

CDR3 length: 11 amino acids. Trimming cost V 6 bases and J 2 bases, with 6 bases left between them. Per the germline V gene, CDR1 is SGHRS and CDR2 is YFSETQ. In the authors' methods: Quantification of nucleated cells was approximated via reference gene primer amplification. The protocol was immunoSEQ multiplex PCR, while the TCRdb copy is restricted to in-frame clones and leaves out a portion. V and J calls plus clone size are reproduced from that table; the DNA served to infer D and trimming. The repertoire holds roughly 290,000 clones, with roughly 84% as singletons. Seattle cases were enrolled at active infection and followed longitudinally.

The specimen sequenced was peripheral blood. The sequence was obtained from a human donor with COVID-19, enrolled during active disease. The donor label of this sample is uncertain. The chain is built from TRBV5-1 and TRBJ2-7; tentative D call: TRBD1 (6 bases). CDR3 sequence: CASKGAYEQYF. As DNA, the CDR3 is TGCGCCAGCAAGGGGGCCTACGAGCAGTACTTC.